The sequence of this TCR beta chain was determined in a study of shared clonotypes between healthy human individuals. Sequencing was performed with immunoSEQ multiplex PCR; in TCRdb, only in-frame clones are kept and a portion is missing. In the table there are 800,000 or so clones, around 96% of which are singletons. The naive CD8 subset, CD45RO-negative cells positively selected for CCR7, excluded terminally differentiated effector memory CD45RA+ cells. Deletions cut 2 bases from V and 4 bases from J, with 8 bases between. The germline V gene encodes CDR1 SGDLS and CDR2 YYNGEE. The CDR3 has 13 residues.

Sequencing used naive CD8+ T cells sorted from blood. The sequence came from a man aged 30 to 39 in good health. The chain has TRBV9 and TRBJ2-3; D is possibly TRBD2 (5 bases). For the CDR3, the DNA is TGTGCCAGCAGCGTTGTGGGAGCAGATACGCAGTATTTT. Translating it yields CASSVVGADTQYF.